This T cell receptor beta chain was observed in a study of technical replicates of blood from several donors. This CDR3 is 16 amino acids long. Germline V gene lookup returns CDR1 SGDLS and CDR2 YYNGEE. V lost 0 bases and J lost 7; bases outside the gene matches: 12. Here immunoSEQ multiplex PCR was the method, and the copy in TCRdb shows in-frame clones only, minus some. The data contain about 81,000 clones, almost 96% of them singletons. The V call is TRBV9, the J call TRBJ2-7; 8 bases agree with TRBD2. The sequence was collected from a human donor in good health. The sequenced sample consisted of T cells isolated from PBMCs. In nucleotides, the CDR3 is TGTGCCAGCAGCGTAGCTTCGGGGGGGCGGATTTGGGAGCAGTACTTC. It encodes CASSVASGGRIWEQYF. Full variable domain (rest looked up from reference TRBV9 and TRBJ2-7): DSGVTQTPKHLITATGQRVTLRCSPRSGDLSVYWYQQSLDQGLQFLIQYYNGEERAKGNILERFSAQQFPDLHSELNLSSLELGDSALYFCASSVASGGRIWEQYFGPGTRLTVT.